These 17 T cell receptor beta chains originate from one sample sequenced in a study of CD8 T cells in Susac syndrome. RNA amounts of roughly 0.45 to 1 ug underwent reverse transcription with random hexamers. TCRdb recomputed calls from the immunoSEQ multiplex PCR reads with MiXCR, one row per CDR3 protein. Here the sample spans approximately 170,000 distinct CDR3 sequences, around 93% being singletons. The sample comprised CD4+ T cells from PBMCs. These receptors originate from a human donor in good health.

The chain links TRBV4-2 to TRBJ2-3, with 13 positions matching TRBD2. Trimming took 0 bases from V and 2 from J; bases not matched to a gene: 14. CDR1 and CDR2 (germline): LGHNA, YNFKEQ. This CDR3 is built from 21 residues. This CDR3 reads CASSQDPWFPGLAGHTDTQYF. CDR3 sequence (DNA): TGTGCCAGCAGCCAAGATCCGTGGTTCCCGGGACTAGCGGGGCACACAGATACGCAGTATTTT.

The V call is TRBV4-2, the J call TRBJ1-1, with D perhaps TRBD1 (6 bases). The CDR3 runs 15 residues. Trimming pared 4 bases from V and 0 bases from J, leaving 12 bases between. Germline V lookup: CDR1 LGHNA, CDR2 YNFKEQ. This CDR3 reads CASSPPDRLNTEAFF. The CDR3 DNA reads TGTGCCAGCAGCCCCCCAGACAGGTTGAACACTGAAGCTTTCTTT.

The chain recombines TRBV18 with TRBJ2-5, with D hard to call. The germline CDR1 and CDR2 sequences are KGHSH and LQKENI. The CDR3 consists of 14 residues. V shed 3 bases and J shed 1 base, with 9 bases lying between them. The CDR3 loop reads CASSPGISQETQYF. CDR3 DNA sequence: TGTGCCAGCTCACCCGGCATCAGCCAAGAGACCCAGTACTTC.

The chain combines TRBV7-7 with TRBJ2-4; D is unclear. V shed 0 bases and J shed 3 bases, with 15 bases lying between them. Germline assignment: CDR1 SSHAT and CDR2 FNYEAQ (reference sequence). This CDR3 comprises 17 residues. As DNA, the CDR3 is TGTGCCAGCAGCTTAGCGCTGGGGAATCGGGTCAAAAACATTCAGTACTTC. It encodes CASSLALGNRVKNIQYF.

The chain links TRBV29-1 to TRBJ2-2, with 7 bases that match TRBD1. Looked up from germline, CDR1 is SQVTM and CDR2 is ANQGSEA. CDR3 length: 13 residues. V trimming: 4 bases; J trimming: 3 bases; junction bases outside the gene matches: 2. This CDR3 reads CSVGDSYTGELFF. The CDR3 DNA is TGCAGCGTTGGGGACAGTTACACCGGGGAGCTGTTTTTT.

The chain carries TRBV14 and TRBJ1-6; 7 nucleotides match TRBD1. Per the germline V gene, CDR1 is SGHDN and CDR2 is FVKESK. This CDR3 contains 13 residues. The V and J ends lost 6 bases and 8 bases, in that order; junction bases with no gene match: 4. The DNA for the CDR3 is TGTGCCAGCAGGGATACAGGGGATTCACCCCTCCACTTT. The encoded protein is CASRDTGDSPLHF.

The rearrangement links TRBV7-9 to TRBJ2-7, with D hard to call. V was pared by 5 bases and J by 9 bases, with 11 bases between. Germline CDR1 SEHNR, CDR2 FQNEAQ (reference sequence). This CDR3 spans 11 amino acids. The CDR3 spells CASSGSYGQYF. The CDR3 coding sequence is TGTGCCAGCAGCGGAAGCTATGGGCAGTACTTC.

The V call is TRBV20-1, the J call TRBJ1-1, with unresolved D. CDR3 length: 14 residues. The germline gives CDR1 DFQATT, CDR2 SNEGSKA (reference sequence). V dropped 0 bases and J dropped 5 bases, with 13 bases sitting between them. The chain's CDR3 is CSARDKGGRTEAFF. CDR3 nucleotide sequence: TGCAGTGCTAGAGATAAGGGCGGAAGGACTGAAGCTTTCTTT.

The chain couples TRBV15 to TRBJ2-3; D not resolved. V lost 0 bases to trimming and J lost 5 bases, with 6 bases between them. The CDR3 runs to 13 residues. Germline values: CDR1 LNHNV, CDR2 YYDKDF (reference sequence). For the CDR3, the DNA is TGTGCCACCAGCAGAGATCTGGGAGATACGCAGTATTTT. It codes for CATSRDLGDTQYF.

The DNA of the CDR3 is TGTGCCAGCAGTGAGGTCAGCCGATACTATGGCTACACCTTC. Amino acids: CASSEVSRYYGYTF. This chain uses TRBV2 with TRBJ1-2; D ambiguous. The CDR3 runs to 14 residues. V lost 3 bases and J 3 bases, leaving 11 bases between the germline ends. Germline CDR1 and CDR2: SNHLY and FYNNEI.

This clonotype was recorded once. The genes are TRBV29-1 and TRBJ2-7, with D uncertain. CDR1 is SQVTM, CDR2 ANQGSEA, per germline. V lost 2 bases and J 7 bases, leaving 15 bases between the germline ends. The CDR3 runs to 13 residues. CDR3 amino acids: CSVEYPLLREQYF. The DNA of the CDR3 is TGCAGCGTTGAATACCCACTCCTCAGGGAGCAGTACTTC.

The V call is TRBV12-3 or TRBV12-4, the J call TRBJ2-3; 11 positions match TRBD1. The CDR3 contains 15 residues. V was clipped by 6 bases and J by 4 bases; unmatched bases: 6. The CDR3 bases are TGTGCCAGCAGCGCTGGGACAGGGGGGGCAGATACGCAGTATTTT. It specifies CASSAGTGGADTQYF.

DNA for the CDR3: TGTGCCAGCAGCTTAGAGATAATGGGGCCGCCCCAGCATTTT. Protein product: CASSLEIMGPPQHF. J is TRBJ1-5 and V is TRBV7-6, with D possibly TRBD1 on 5 matching bases. With 1 base removed from V and 9 bases from J, the gap between germline ends came to 13 bases. The germline gives CDR1 SGHVS, CDR2 FNYEAQ. This CDR3 spans 14 amino acids.

This chain connects TRBV29-1 to TRBJ2-7, with 7 bases that match TRBD1. Per the germline V gene, CDR1 is SQVTM and CDR2 is ANQGSEA. There are 14 residues in the CDR3. The J segment lost 4 bases and the V segment lost 7 bases, leaving 13 bases of the junction unmatched. Here the CDR3 reads CSATTTGSVYEQYF. The CDR3 nucleotides are TGCAGCGCAACTACGACAGGGAGCGTTTACGAGCAGTACTTC.

The chain carries TRBV2 and TRBJ2-7; D uncertain. The V end lost 7 bases, the J end lost 3 bases, and 10 bases lay between the germline ends. This CDR3 has 12 amino acids. Per the germline V gene, CDR1 is SNHLY and CDR2 is FYNNEI. The chain's CDR3 is CASTLLGYEQYF. The CDR3 DNA reads TGTGCCAGCACCCTTTTGGGCTACGAGCAGTACTTC.

The V call is TRBV12-3 or TRBV12-4, the J call TRBJ1-1; maybe TRBD1 (5 bases). There are 12 residues in the CDR3. Deletions cut 7 bases from V and 4 bases from J, with 10 bases between. The CDR3 here is CASISQGTEAFF. The CDR3, as DNA: TGTGCCAGCATCTCCCAGGGCACTGAAGCTTTCTTT.

V usage is TRBV2 and J usage is TRBJ2-6; D possibly corresponds to TRBD1 (6 bases). Germline loops: CDR1 SNHLY, CDR2 FYNNEI. The CDR3 loop spans 15 amino acids. V was shortened by 1 base and J by 2 bases, with 6 bases between the two germline ends. Here the CDR3 DNA reads TGTGCCAGCAGTGAAGAGGGGGCTGGGGCCAACGTCCTGACTTTC. It specifies CASSEEGAGANVLTF.